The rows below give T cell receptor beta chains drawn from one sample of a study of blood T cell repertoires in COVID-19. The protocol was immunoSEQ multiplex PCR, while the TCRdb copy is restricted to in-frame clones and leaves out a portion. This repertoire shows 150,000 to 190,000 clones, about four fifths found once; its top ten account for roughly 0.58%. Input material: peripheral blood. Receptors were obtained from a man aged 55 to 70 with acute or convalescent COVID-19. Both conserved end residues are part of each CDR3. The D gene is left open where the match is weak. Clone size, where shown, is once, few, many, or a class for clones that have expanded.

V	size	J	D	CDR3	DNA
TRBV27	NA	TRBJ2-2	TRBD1	CASRFWGDRGRTGELFF	TGTGCCAGCAGGTTCTGGGGGGACAGGGGAAGGACCGGGGAGCTGTTTTTT
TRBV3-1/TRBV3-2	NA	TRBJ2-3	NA	CASSRGGGGTPDTQYF	TGTGCCAGCAGCCGGGGTGGTGGCGGGACCCCAGATACGCAGTATTTT
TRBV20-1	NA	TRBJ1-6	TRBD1	CSASAGGTVTF	TGCAGTGCTAGTGCGGGCGGGACAGTCACCTTT
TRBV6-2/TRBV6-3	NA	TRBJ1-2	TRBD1	CASSSVDREGYTF	TGTGCCAGCAGTTCGGTCGACAGGGAGGGCTACACCTTC
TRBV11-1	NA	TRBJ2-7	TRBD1	CASSLRGQIYEQYF	TGTGCCAGCAGCTTACGGGGACAGATATACGAGCAGTACTTC
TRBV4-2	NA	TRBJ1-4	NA	CASSQAEGTNEKLFF	TGTGCCAGCAGCCAAGCGGAGGGGACTAATGAAAAACTGTTTTTT
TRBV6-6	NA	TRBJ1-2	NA	CASSLTGLDYGYTF	TGTGCCAGCAGTCTAACAGGGCTAGACTATGGCTACACCTTC
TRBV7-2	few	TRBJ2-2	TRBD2	CASSLRWLAGGPNTGELFF	TGTGCCAGCAGCTTACGGTGGCTAGCGGGAGGCCCGAACACCGGGGAGCTGTTTTTT
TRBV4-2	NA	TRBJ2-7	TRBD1	CASSQVLGQGYEQYF	TGTGCCAGCAGCCAAGTGCTGGGACAGGGTTACGAGCAGTACTTC
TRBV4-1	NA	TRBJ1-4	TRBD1	CASSQDRGNEKLFF	TGCGCCAGCAGCCAAGACAGGGGGAATGAAAAACTGTTTTTT
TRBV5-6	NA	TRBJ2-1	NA	CASSFVAKFHEQFF	TGTGCCAGCAGCTTCGTAGCAAAGTTTCATGAGCAGTTCTTC
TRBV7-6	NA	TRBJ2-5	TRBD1	CASSLRTGTGGFGQTQYF	TGTGCCAGCAGCCTAAGGACAGGGACTGGGGGATTCGGGCAGACCCAGTACTTC
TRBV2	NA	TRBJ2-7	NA	CASSDQRSSYEQYF	TGTGCCAGCAGTGACCAGCGATCCTCCTACGAGCAGTACTTC
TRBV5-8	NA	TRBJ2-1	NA	CASSIRTASGYNEQFF	TGTGCCAGCAGCATTAGGACAGCTTCGGGCTACAATGAGCAGTTCTTC
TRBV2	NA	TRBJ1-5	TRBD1	CASSDDRVIPANQPQHF	TGTGCCAGCAGTGACGACAGGGTGATCCCCGCCAATCAGCCCCAGCATTTT
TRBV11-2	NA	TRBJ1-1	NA	CASRDTLRAFF	TGTGCCAGCAGGGACACCCTACGGGCTTTCTTT
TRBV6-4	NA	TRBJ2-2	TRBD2	CASKTSGNTGELFF	TGTGCCAGTAAGACTAGCGGAAACACCGGGGAGCTGTTTTTT
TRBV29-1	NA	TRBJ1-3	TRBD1	CSAKYGQGSGNTIYF	TGCAGCGCGAAATATGGACAGGGCTCTGGAAACACCATATATTTT
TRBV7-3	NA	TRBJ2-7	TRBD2	CASSSGLAGGLHEQYF	TGTGCCAGCAGCTCCGGACTAGCGGGAGGGCTCCACGAGCAGTACTTC
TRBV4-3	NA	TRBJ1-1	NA	CASSRSGFYTEAFF	TGCGCCAGCAGTCGGAGCGGCTTCTATACTGAAGCTTTCTTT
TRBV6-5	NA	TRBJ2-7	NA	CASRTPARSYEQYF	TGTGCCAGCAGGACCCCGGCGCGGTCCTACGAGCAGTACTTC
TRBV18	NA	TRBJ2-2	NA	CASSPPLASNTGELFF	TGTGCCAGCTCACCACCGCTGGCATCCAACACCGGGGAGCTGTTTTTT